Below are 20 T cell receptor beta chains sequenced from a single sample in a study of beta chain features in type 1 diabetes. Sequenced material consisted of expressed TCRB transcripts (all of the isolated RNA was reverse transcribed). The data were produced by immunoSEQ multiplex PCR, yet TCRdb's version contains in-frame clones alone and is incomplete. Among just over 450,000 clones listed, over 25% were seen once. Source material: naive CD4+ T cells from blood. The source is a man between 18 and 35 years old in good health.

There are a few counts of this clone. J is TRBJ2-1 and V is TRBV27; TRBD2 matches at 10 bases. There are 15 residues in the CDR3. Germline CDR1 MNHEY, CDR2 SMNVEV (reference sequence). The trim removed 6 bases at V and 4 bases at J, leaving 6 bases unmatched. CDR3 nucleotides: TGTGCCAGCAGCCTAGCGGGAGATCAATACAATGAGCAGTTCTTC. Translated: CASSLAGDQYNEQFF.

This rearrangement joins TRBV4-1 to TRBJ2-5; 9 nucleotides align to TRBD2. This CDR3 has 14 amino acids. Trimming at V came to 4 bases and at J to 2 bases, leaving 2 bases not matched to a gene. The germline V gene has CDR1 MGHRA and CDR2 YSYEKL. CDR3: CASSRGLAQETQYF. CDR3 DNA: TGCGCCAGCAGCCGGGGACTAGCACAAGAGACCCAGTACTTC.

On this clone: This may be a read error, as it is one base from a much larger clone. At the DNA level, this CDR3 is encoded by other sequences in the same sample as well. The chain recombines TRBV11-2 with TRBJ2-6; D unresolved. This CDR3 has 13 residues. V lost 1 base to trimming and J lost 2 bases, with 0 bases between them. Per the germline V gene, CDR1 is SGHAT and CDR2 is FQNNGV. Written as DNA, the CDR3 is TGTGCCAGCAGCTTAGCTGGGGCCAACGTCCTGACTTTC. Residues: CASSLAGANVLTF.

This sequence joins TRBV7-4 and TRBJ2-3; the D is unclear. CDR3 length: 17 amino acids. V was trimmed by 2 bases and J by 6 bases, leaving 21 bases between them. CDR1 SGHVT and CDR2 SQSDAQ come from the germline V gene. CDR3 nucleotide sequence: TGTGCCAGCAGCTTACCCTCCCCTTGGCCCGCACGGGATACGCAGTATTTT. Translating gives CASSLPSPWPARDTQYF.

The gene calls are TRBV5-1 and TRBJ2-3, with D tentatively TRBD2 (6 bases). The germline gives CDR1 SGHRS, CDR2 YFSETQ. The CDR3 has 14 residues. Trimming removed 2 bases at V and 1 base at J, with 8 bases between. This CDR3 is CASSLSGGTDTQYF. Here the CDR3 DNA reads TGCGCCAGCAGCTTATCGGGAGGCACAGATACGCAGTATTTT.

This chain connects TRBV12-5 to TRBJ2-7; D unresolved. The CDR3 loop spans 11 amino acids. The V end lost 7 bases, the J end lost 4 bases, and 8 bases lay between the germline ends. Germline CDR1 is LGHNT and CDR2 is FRNRAP. The CDR3 loop reads CASVSSYEQYF. Written as DNA, the CDR3 is TGTGCTAGTGTATCTAGTTACGAGCAGTACTTC.

The rearrangement uses TRBV19 and TRBJ2-5; 7 nucleotides agree with TRBD1. V lost 5 bases and J lost 4; bases outside the gene matches: 10. From germline, CDR1 is LNHDA and CDR2 SQIVND (reference sequence). The length of the CDR3 is 15 residues. Here the CDR3 DNA reads TGTGCCAGTAGTCGAAGACAACAGGGGTCAGAGACCCAGTACTTC. It translates to CASSRRQQGSETQYF. Full variable domain (remainder filled in from reference TRBV19 and TRBJ2-5): DGGITQSPKYLFRKEGQNVTLSCEQNLNHDAMYWYRQDPGQGLRLIYYSQIVNDFQKGDIAEGYSVSREKKESFPLTVTSAQKNPTAFYLCASSRRQQGSETQYFGPGTRLLVL.

The chain recombines TRBV27 with TRBJ2-7, with TRBD2 identical over 11 bases. The CDR3 is 14 residues long. Losses at the gene ends were 6 bases for V and 4 bases for J; bases not matched to a gene: 5. In germline, CDR1 is MNHEY, CDR2 SMNVEV (reference sequence). CDR3 region: CASRRLAGRYEQYF. The CDR3 region has the DNA TGTGCCAGCAGGAGACTAGCGGGGCGGTACGAGCAGTACTTC.

This chain links TRBV27 with TRBJ1-1, with D hard to call. The V end was cut by 5 bases, the J end by 1 base, with 11 bases between. This CDR3 spans 14 amino acids. Germline assignment: CDR1 MNHEY and CDR2 SMNVEV (reference sequence). The CDR3 protein is CASSELWGNTEAFF. The DNA for the CDR3 is TGTGCCAGCAGTGAACTGTGGGGGAACACTGAAGCTTTCTTT.

The chain has TRBV30 and TRBJ1-3, with D unresolved. Germline assignment: CDR1 GTSNPN and CDR2 SVGIG (reference sequence). The CDR3 is 12 residues long. V lost 6 bases, J lost 3 bases, and 9 bases lay in between. CDR3 DNA: TGTGCCTGCAATCTAGGTGGAAACACCATATATTTT. Amino acid sequence: CACNLGGNTIYF.

The chain uses TRBV5-1 and TRBJ2-3; D unresolved. Trimming shortened V by 2 bases and J by 2 bases, and 9 bases separated the two germline ends. From germline, CDR1 is SGHRS and CDR2 YFSETQ. The CDR3 runs 14 residues. CDR3 nucleotide sequence: TGCGCCAGCAGCTTCCCGGCAAACACAGATACGCAGTATTTT. Translated: CASSFPANTDTQYF.

In its sample, this clone was seen a few times. The V gene is TRBV28, the J gene TRBJ2-1; D is undetermined. CDR1 MDHEN and CDR2 SYDVKM come from the germline V gene. CDR3 size: 13 residues. V gave up 1 base and J gave up 8 bases, with 9 bases separating them. The DNA of the CDR3 is TGTGCCAGCAGTTTATACCCCCCGGATGAGCAGTTCTTC. Amino acid sequence: CASSLYPPDEQFF.

CDR3 nucleotide sequence: TGTGCCACCAGCAGAGATGACAGGGGGCAAGAGACCCAGTACTTC. Translation: CATSRDDRGQETQYF. The J gene is TRBJ2-5, the V gene TRBV15; 9 bases are shared with TRBD1. The CDR3 is 15 amino acids. Germline trimming cut 0 bases from V and 2 bases from J; bases unmatched to any gene: 1. The germline CDR1 and CDR2 sequences are LNHNV and YYDKDF (reference sequence).

This clone showed up just a few times. The chain is built from TRBV29-1 and TRBJ2-5; 10 bases line up with TRBD1. The J call could be wrong; TRBJ2-7 is a better fit for the DNA end. From germline, CDR1 is SQVTM and CDR2 ANQGSEA. The CDR3 has 13 residues. CDR3 protein: CSIRQGASYEQYF. The CDR3 coding sequence is TGCAGCATACGACAGGGGGCATCCTACGAGCAGTACTTC.

This sequence joins TRBV7-2 and TRBJ2-2, with D perhaps TRBD1 (6 bases). The CDR3 contains 13 residues. Germline V gene sequence: CDR1 SGHTA, CDR2 FQGNSA. V lost 3 bases to trimming and J lost 5 bases, with 7 bases between them. The CDR3 DNA is TGTGCCAGCAGCTTCGACAGGACCGGGGAGCTGTTTTTT. Encoded protein: CASSFDRTGELFF.

The genes are TRBV4-2 and TRBJ2-5; D gene unclear. This CDR3 is 13 amino acids long. Germline CDR1 is LGHNA and CDR2 is YNFKEQ. V was pared by 5 bases and J by 5 bases, with 12 bases between. The CDR3 region has the DNA TGTGCCAGCAGCGAGAGGACGCGGGAGACCCAGTACTTC. As protein: CASSERTRETQYF.

This chain links TRBV30 with TRBJ2-7; D might be TRBD2 (6 bases). This CDR3 has 14 amino acids. CDR1 GTSNPN and CDR2 SVGIG come from the germline V gene (reference sequence). The germline V and J ends were trimmed by 2 bases and 0 bases, with 11 bases remaining between them. CDR3 bases: TGTGCCTGGAGTAGGCGGGGCAGCTCCTACGAGCAGTACTTC. It codes for CAWSRRGSSYEQYF.

V usage is TRBV29-1 and J usage is TRBJ1-1; D unresolved. Germline V gives CDR1 SQVTM, CDR2 ANQGSEA. There are 13 residues in the CDR3. Trimming removed 7 bases from V and 1 base from J, with 13 bases in between. In nucleotides, the CDR3 is TGCAGCGCCCACGGGGATCAGAACACTGAAGCTTTCTTT. This sequence encodes CSAHGDQNTEAFF.

There are a few counts of this clone. The J gene is TRBJ1-1, the V gene TRBV2; no clear D. Germline V CDR1 and CDR2: SNHLY, FYNNEI. V was cut by 8 bases and J by 4 bases, with 14 bases left in between. This CDR3 has 13 residues. The CDR3 loop reads CASGSSRGTEAFF. Written as DNA, the CDR3 is TGTGCCAGCGGGTCCTCGAGAGGCACTGAAGCTTTCTTT.

To note about this clone: This sample includes further DNA sequences coding for the same CDR3. CDR3 amino acids: CSVTGTGANVLTF. The CDR3 DNA is TGCAGCGTGACCGGGACCGGGGCCAACGTCCTGACTTTC. The chain uses TRBV29-1 and TRBJ2-6; D is possibly TRBD1 or TRBD2 (5 bases each). Germline loops: CDR1 SQVTM, CDR2 ANQGSEA. V was pared by 6 bases and J by 4 bases, with 10 bases between. This CDR3 spans 13 amino acids.